This entry concerns a single T cell receptor beta chain. Only a few counts were recorded for this clonotype. The antigen it binds to is not known. No quality values exist for individual bases; no much larger clone is one base distant. The receptor library was made with PCR. The sequencer was an Illumina HiSeq 2500. Unique molecular identifiers were incorporated into TCR beta cDNA libraries to reduce PCR and sequencing biases. Approximately 500,000 cDNA molecules were obtained for every 1 to 10 million input T cells, so each molecule roughly corresponded to one T cell. The patient libraries were prepared and sequenced using the same protocol as the earlier healthy control dataset. Samples belonging to the same batch were prepared together, multiplexed and sequenced on a shared HiSeq lane. The paper's data handling went like this. MIGEC was used to process the raw barcoded reads, and molecular identifier groups with only a single read were discarded before consensus assembly and CDR3 extraction. Clonotype tables were post-analysed with VDJtools, normalizing diversity by down-sampling all datasets to the smallest sample size. Repertoire overlap clustering matched CDR3 amino acid but not nucleotide sequences to correct batch-related cross-sample contamination. The public reads were quality trimmed at Q25 with fastp and then assembled into clones with MiXCR by TCRdb, keeping productive beta chains. Rows merge per CDR3 protein into single entries with the most common DNA and genes. TCRdb's processing, not the authors' own work, is the source of the V and J calls. The sample table lists hundreds of thousands of distinct CDR3 sequences, roughly 29% of them with a count of one. The ten top clones hold more than 0.45% of the sample.

To demonstrate the VDJtools post-analysis software, the study profiled TCR beta repertoires from the peripheral blood of 10 to 15 young patients with multiple sclerosis. The multiple sclerosis patients were children and adolescents between roughly 6 and 16 years of age. The data derive from a study of post-analysis software for immune sequencing data (dated by TCRdb to about 2015). Study-level background: Relapsing-remitting, secondary progressive and progressive-relapsing multiple sclerosis were recorded as disease courses, and subtype annotation was lacking for some patients. Patient repertoires were compared against roughly 12 previously published healthy control repertoires from donors aged roughly 6 to 25 years. A subset of samples was prepared in parallel using single-end sample barcoding, then pooled and co-amplified after Illumina adapter ligation.

Results and caveats for the whole study, not just this receptor: Significantly higher frequencies in patients than in controls were found for several TRBV segments, including TRBV5-6, TRBV5-1 and TRBV20-1. The control group was slightly older than the multiple sclerosis patient group. Significantly lower normalized Chao1 diversity was found in multiple sclerosis patients than in controls, suggesting substantial peripheral T-cell clonal expansion. Direct clustering with F measure revealed strong co-clustering of samples prepared in the same batch, which led to a batch-effect correction.

The CDR3 spans 16 residues, from the cysteine through the phenylalanine. The DNA shown is the 48-base CDR3, in frame from base 1. At the junction V is shortened by 1 base and J by 0 bases, with 13 bases in between. The material sequenced was blood. The V and J genes are TRBV12-3 or TRBV12-4 and TRBJ2-7; 5 matching bases give a weak D call of TRBD2. This receptor was obtained from a girl between 5 and 17 years old with multiple sclerosis. The base sequence is TGTGCCAGCAGTTTAGGAGGGCCCCCAAGCTCCTACGAGCAGTACTTC. This yields the protein CASSLGGPPSSYEQYF.